This paragraph covers one T cell receptor beta chain sequence. Its antigen remains unidentified. The entry originates in a study of shared clonotypes between healthy human individuals. This CDR3 spans 13 amino acids. Deletions cut 7 bases from V and 0 bases from J, with 10 bases between. Germline values: CDR1 LNHDA, CDR2 SQIVND (reference sequence). TCRdb keeps only in-frame clones here, not all; method: immunoSEQ multiplex PCR. The sample holds just over 2,000,000 clones, approximately 95% seen once. Study-wide points: Sample collection involved blood only; tissue repertoires are likely different.

Sample: naive CD4+ T cells sorted from blood. Subset given: CD45RA+ positively selected. The receptor comes from a man aged 18 to 30 in good health. The chain joins TRBV19 to TRBJ2-7; D is undetermined. The CDR3 DNA reads TGTGCCAGTAAACGAGGAACCTCCTACGAGCAGTACTTC. The encoded protein is CASKRGTSYEQYF.